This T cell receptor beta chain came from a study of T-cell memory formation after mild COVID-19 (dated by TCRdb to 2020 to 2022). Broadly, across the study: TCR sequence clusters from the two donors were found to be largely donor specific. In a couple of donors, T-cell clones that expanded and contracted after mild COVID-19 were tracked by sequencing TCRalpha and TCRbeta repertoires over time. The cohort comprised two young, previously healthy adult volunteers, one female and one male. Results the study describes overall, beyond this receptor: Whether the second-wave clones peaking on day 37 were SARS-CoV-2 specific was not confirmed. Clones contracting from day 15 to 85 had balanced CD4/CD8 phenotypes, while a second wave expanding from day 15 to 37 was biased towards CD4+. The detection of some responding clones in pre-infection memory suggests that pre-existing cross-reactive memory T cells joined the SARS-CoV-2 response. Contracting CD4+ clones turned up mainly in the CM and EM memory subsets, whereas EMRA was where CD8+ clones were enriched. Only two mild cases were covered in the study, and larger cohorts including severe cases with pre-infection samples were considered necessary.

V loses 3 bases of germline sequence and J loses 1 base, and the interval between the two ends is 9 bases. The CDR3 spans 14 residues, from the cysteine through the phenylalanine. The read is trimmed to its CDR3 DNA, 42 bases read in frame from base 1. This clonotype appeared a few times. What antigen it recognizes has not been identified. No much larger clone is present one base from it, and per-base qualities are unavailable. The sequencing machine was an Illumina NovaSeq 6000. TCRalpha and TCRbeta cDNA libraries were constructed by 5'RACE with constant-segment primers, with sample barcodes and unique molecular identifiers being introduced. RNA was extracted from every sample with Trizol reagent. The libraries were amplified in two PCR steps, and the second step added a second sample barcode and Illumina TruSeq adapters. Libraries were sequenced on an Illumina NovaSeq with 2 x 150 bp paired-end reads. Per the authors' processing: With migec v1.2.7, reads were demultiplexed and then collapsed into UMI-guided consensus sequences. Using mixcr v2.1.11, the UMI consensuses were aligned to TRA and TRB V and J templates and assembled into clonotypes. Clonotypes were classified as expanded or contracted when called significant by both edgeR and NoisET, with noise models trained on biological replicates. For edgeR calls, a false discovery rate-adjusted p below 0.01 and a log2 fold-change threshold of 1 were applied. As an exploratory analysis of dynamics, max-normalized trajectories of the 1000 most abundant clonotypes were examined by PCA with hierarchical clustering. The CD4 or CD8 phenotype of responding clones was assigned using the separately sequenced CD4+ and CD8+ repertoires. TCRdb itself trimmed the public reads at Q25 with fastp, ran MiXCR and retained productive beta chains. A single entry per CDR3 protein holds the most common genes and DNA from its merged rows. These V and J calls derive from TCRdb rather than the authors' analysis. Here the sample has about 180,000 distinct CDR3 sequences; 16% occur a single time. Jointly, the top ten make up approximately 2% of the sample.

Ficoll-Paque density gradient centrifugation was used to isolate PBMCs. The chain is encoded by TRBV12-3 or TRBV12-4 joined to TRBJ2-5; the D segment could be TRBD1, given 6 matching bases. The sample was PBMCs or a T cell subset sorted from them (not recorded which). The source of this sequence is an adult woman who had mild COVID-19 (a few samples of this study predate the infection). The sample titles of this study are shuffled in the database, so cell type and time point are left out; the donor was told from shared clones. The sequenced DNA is TGTGCCAGCAGTTTGGGACAAACCCAAGAGACCCAGTACTTC. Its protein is CASSLGQTQETQYF.